A selection of T cell receptor beta chains follows, all from one sample in a study of shared clonotypes between healthy human individuals. Libraries were prepared by immunoSEQ multiplex PCR; TCRdb keeps only in-frame clonotypes and omits some of them. The data show about 960,000 clones, with 60% to 85% seen just once and about 1.5% held by the top ten. The sequenced material came from memory CD4+ T cells sorted from blood. These receptors came from a man aged 18 to 30 in good health. Each CDR3 is given with its conserved first and last residue. Not every row has a clone size; where given, it reads once, few, many or a size class.

v_gene: TRBV11-2; abundance: NA; j_gene: TRBJ1-4; CDR3aa: CASSPTGVRRNNEKLFF
v_gene: TRBV19; abundance: NA; j_gene: TRBJ2-7; CDR3aa: CASSDPGTGTYEQYF
v_gene: TRBV5-1; abundance: NA; j_gene: TRBJ2-2; CDR3aa: CACSTGDTGELFF
v_gene: TRBV18; abundance: NA; j_gene: TRBJ2-7; CDR3aa: CASSPDRNSYEQYF
v_gene: TRBV7-9; abundance: NA; j_gene: TRBJ2-7; CDR3aa: CASSLGGTYEQYF
v_gene: TRBV5-1; abundance: NA; j_gene: TRBJ2-3; CDR3aa: CASSFTSGSSDTQYF
v_gene: TRBV5-1; abundance: NA; j_gene: TRBJ1-4; CDR3aa: CASSLALTTNEKLFF
v_gene: TRBV12-5; abundance: NA; j_gene: TRBJ2-1; CDR3aa: CASVWTSSYNEQFF
v_gene: TRBV10-3; abundance: NA; j_gene: TRBJ2-2; CDR3aa: CAISGSGRTNTGELFF
v_gene: TRBV10-3; abundance: NA; j_gene: TRBJ1-2; CDR3aa: CAISEHYGYTF
v_gene: TRBV30; abundance: NA; j_gene: TRBJ1-5; CDR3aa: CAWAGQGGNQPQHF
v_gene: TRBV6-6; abundance: NA; j_gene: TRBJ2-5; CDR3aa: CASSTGGLGETQYF
v_gene: TRBV7-2; abundance: NA; j_gene: TRBJ2-2; CDR3aa: CASSEMRLPRPGELFF
v_gene: TRBV9; abundance: NA; j_gene: TRBJ1-4; CDR3aa: CASSVEAGADEKLFF
v_gene: TRBV7-8; abundance: NA; j_gene: TRBJ1-4; CDR3aa: CASSFPRATNEKLFF
v_gene: TRBV6-6; abundance: NA; j_gene: TRBJ1-1; CDR3aa: CASRSTGSTEAFF
v_gene: TRBV27; abundance: many; j_gene: TRBJ2-3; CDR3aa: CASSRSGRATTDTQYF
v_gene: TRBV27; abundance: NA; j_gene: TRBJ2-7; CDR3aa: CASSLSRPLGGTYEQYF
v_gene: TRBV28; abundance: NA; j_gene: TRBJ1-1; CDR3aa: CASSLVGGTANTEAFF
v_gene: TRBV7-9; abundance: NA; j_gene: TRBJ1-2; CDR3aa: CASSTTGGSGGYTF
v_gene: TRBV5-7; abundance: NA; j_gene: TRBJ1-5; CDR3aa: CASSLGDREILGNQPQHF
v_gene: TRBV6-5; abundance: NA; j_gene: TRBJ2-7; CDR3aa: CASSYLKLAGYEQYF
v_gene: TRBV30; abundance: NA; j_gene: TRBJ1-4; CDR3aa: CALRRLNEKLFF
v_gene: TRBV7-6; abundance: NA; j_gene: TRBJ2-5; CDR3aa: CASSLRGTCGTQYF
v_gene: TRBV4-1; abundance: NA; j_gene: TRBJ2-1; CDR3aa: CASSDLDRGRNEQFF
v_gene: TRBV25-1; abundance: NA; j_gene: TRBJ2-5; CDR3aa: CASSELTGVEETQYF
v_gene: TRBV6-5; abundance: NA; j_gene: TRBJ2-3; CDR3aa: CASSSGLAGSGGTQYF